The 22 T cell receptor beta chains below all came from one sample that was sequenced in a study of blood T cell repertoires in COVID-19. Sequenced by immunoSEQ multiplex PCR; TCRdb stores in-frame clones only, minus some. Altogether approximately 130,000 clones are present, more than 80% being singletons, with the ten largest covering 3.5% to 5%. Input material: peripheral blood. These receptor sequences come from a human donor in a cohort sampled during active COVID-19.

The rearrangement links TRBV25-1 to TRBJ1-2; 7 bases map to TRBD1. The V gene's germline CDR1 is MGHDK and CDR2 SYGVNS. Trimming took 3 bases from V and 3 from J; bases not matched to a gene: 7. This CDR3 region has 15 residues. This CDR3 is CASSDRAGGHYGYTF. The DNA of the CDR3 is TGTGCCAGCAGTGATCGGGCAGGGGGGCACTATGGCTACACCTTC.

This chain connects TRBV6-6 to TRBJ2-7; weak D call: TRBD2 (5 bases). The CDR3 consists of 14 residues. The V gene's germline CDR1 is MNHNY and CDR2 SVGAGI (reference sequence). The ends were cut back, 5 bases at V and 6 bases at J, with 17 bases in the middle. The CDR3 nucleotides read TGTGCCAGCAGTAGAAACGGCCCAGCGGCCGAGCAGTACGTC. It encodes CASSRNGPAAEQYV.

CDR3 coding DNA: TGTGCCTGGCAACAGGCGCCTGGGATAGGAAACACCATATATTTT. Protein product: CAWQQAPGIGNTIYF. The chain couples TRBV30 to TRBJ1-3; D is perhaps TRBD1 (5 bases). The CDR3 totals 15 residues. Germline CDR1 and CDR2: GTSNPN and SVGIG (reference sequence). The germline V and J ends were trimmed by 5 bases and 4 bases, with 18 bases remaining between them.

The chain couples TRBV5-1 to TRBJ2-1; weak D call: TRBD1 (6 bases). CDR1 and CDR2 (germline): SGHRS, YFSETQ. This CDR3 comprises 15 residues. Trimming cost V 4 bases and J 3 bases, with 14 bases left between them. The CDR3 here is CASSDTGQLYNEQFF. DNA for the CDR3: TGCGCCAGCAGCGATACGGGACAACTCTACAATGAGCAGTTCTTC. The variable domain in full, with the rest retrieved from reference TRBV5-1 and TRBJ2-1, is KAGVTQTPRYLIKTRGQQVTLSCSPISGHRSVSWYQQTPGQGLQFLFEYFSETQRNKGNFPGRFSGRQFSNSRSEMNVSTLELGDSALYLCASSDTGQLYNEQFFGPGTRLTVL.

This chain uses TRBV27 with TRBJ2-5; TRBD1 matches 7 bases. The ends lost 6 bases at V and 9 bases at J; junction bases unmatched: 16. Germline lookup yields CDR1 MNHEY and CDR2 SMNVEV (reference sequence). The CDR3 covers 15 residues. CDR3 nucleotide sequence: TGTGCCAGCAGCCCCGGGTTACAGGGGAGAAGCGCCCAGTACTTC. Protein product: CASSPGLQGRSAQYF.

This chain uses TRBV6-2 or TRBV6-3 with TRBJ2-3; 13 nucleotides align to TRBD2. CDR3 length: 15 residues. The ends lost 4 bases at V and 3 bases at J; junction bases unmatched: 1. From germline, CDR1 is MNHEY and CDR2 SVGEGT. The CDR3 here is CASSWTSGRTDTQYF. CDR3 DNA sequence: TGTGCCAGCAGTTGGACTAGCGGGAGAACAGATACGCAGTATTTT.

This chain links TRBV19 with TRBJ1-4; D gene uncertain. This CDR3 region has 14 residues. Trimming stripped 4 bases from V and 8 bases from J, with 14 bases between. Germline V gene lookup returns CDR1 LNHDA and CDR2 SQIVND (reference sequence). The CDR3 loop reads CASSTGRYTEKLFF. CDR3 DNA sequence: TGTGCCAGTAGTACCGGGAGGTACACCGAAAAACTGTTTTTT.

This clone was recorded a few times. The chain carries TRBV15 and TRBJ2-5, with 7 bases matching TRBD1. CDR1 is LNHNV, CDR2 YYDKDF, per germline (reference sequence). The CDR3 runs to 14 residues. The J segment lost 7 bases and the V segment lost 5 bases, leaving 10 bases of the junction unmatched. CDR3: CATSRRSTGATQYF. In DNA, the CDR3 is TGTGCCACCAGCCGCCGCTCCACAGGGGCGACCCAGTACTTC.

J is TRBJ2-1 and V is TRBV7-2; the match to TRBD2 covers 7 bases. The CDR3 totals 17 residues. Trimming at V came to 3 bases and at J to 0 bases, leaving 8 bases not matched to a gene. Germline V gene lookup returns CDR1 SGHTA and CDR2 FQGNSA. CDR3 region: CASSLDGGDPSYNEQFF. The CDR3 DNA reads TGTGCCAGCAGCTTGGATGGGGGGGACCCCTCCTACAATGAGCAGTTCTTC. The variable domain in full, completed from reference TRBV7-2 and TRBJ2-1, reads GAGVSQSPSNKVTEKGKDVELRCDPISGHTALYWYRQSLGQGLEFLIYFQGNSAPDKSGLPSDRFSAERTGGSVSTLTIQRTQQEDSAVYLCASSLDGGDPSYNEQFFGPGTRLTVL.

This chain uses TRBV30 with TRBJ1-5, with D possibly matching TRBD1 (6 bases). CDR1 and CDR2 (germline): GTSNPN, SVGIG (reference sequence). The CDR3 runs 13 residues. Between the trimmed V and J ends, which lost 4 bases and 5 bases, there was a span of 12 bases. The CDR3: CAWNRDEDQPQHF. DNA for the CDR3: TGTGCCTGGAACAGGGACGAGGATCAGCCCCAGCATTTT.

CDR3 sequence (DNA): TGTGCCAGCAGCGTAGAAGCGGGAGGTACCTACAATGAGCAGTTCTTC. Protein product: CASSVEAGGTYNEQFF. The chain carries TRBV9 and TRBJ2-1, with 9 bases aligning to TRBD2. In germline, CDR1 is SGDLS, CDR2 YYNGEE. J lost 2 bases, V lost 0 bases, and 3 bases had no gene match. The CDR3 is made up of 16 amino acids.

This chain uses TRBV7-2 with TRBJ2-5, with TRBD2 matching 7 bases. This CDR3 has 14 residues. Germline values: CDR1 SGHTA, CDR2 FQGNSA. After removal of 3 bases from V and 5 bases from J, the junction contained 6 bases not matched to a gene. Here the CDR3 DNA reads TGTGCCAGCAGCTTGATGGCGGGAGCTGAGACCCAGTACTTC. Protein: CASSLMAGAETQYF.

The chain uses TRBV5-5 and TRBJ1-1, with 9 bases lining up with TRBD1. V lost 6 bases, J lost 2 bases, and 5 bases stayed unmatched. The germline gives CDR1 SGHKS, CDR2 YYEKEE (reference sequence). This CDR3 has 14 amino acids. The CDR3 is CASITGGENTEAFF. The DNA for the CDR3 is TGTGCCAGCATTACAGGGGGCGAAAACACTGAAGCTTTCTTT.

This chain's CDR3 is CASSPPLGATEAFF. The DNA of the CDR3 is TGCGCCAGCAGCCCACCCTTAGGGGCTACTGAAGCTTTCTTT. V and J are TRBV5-1 and TRBJ1-1, with a weak D call TRBD1 (5 bases). V was pared by 4 bases and J by 5 bases, with 15 bases between. This CDR3 has 14 amino acids. Germline assignment: CDR1 SGHRS and CDR2 YFSETQ.

This rearrangement joins TRBV9 to TRBJ2-5; 8 bases match TRBD2. With V trimmed by 4 bases and J by 5 bases, 10 bases remained unmatched. CDR3 length: 15 amino acids. The V gene's germline CDR1 is SGDLS and CDR2 YYNGEE. The CDR3 spells CASSSSGGAWETQYF. CDR3 nucleotides: TGTGCCAGCAGCTCAAGCGGGGGTGCATGGGAGACCCAGTACTTC.

This chain links TRBV30 with TRBJ2-1; 10 bases fit TRBD2. The CDR3 has 15 amino acids. The V gene's germline CDR1 is GTSNPN and CDR2 SVGIG (reference sequence). The junction had 16 bases not matched to a gene; V was cut back by 8 bases and J by 9 bases. Here the CDR3 reads CAAKFASGGTGEQFF. The DNA of the CDR3 is TGTGCCGCCAAATTTGCTAGCGGGGGAACGGGTGAGCAGTTCTTC. Full variable domain (outside the CDR3, taken from reference TRBV30 and TRBJ2-1): SQTIHQWPATLVQPVGSPLSLECTVEGTSNPNLYWYRQAAGRGLQLLFYSVGIGQISSEVPQNLSASRPQDRQFILSSKKLLLSDSGFYLCAAKFASGGTGEQFFGPGTRLTVL.

The chain employs TRBV4-1 and TRBJ1-5; 7 positions match TRBD1. The ends lost 2 bases at V and 7 bases at J; junction bases unmatched: 8. The germline gives CDR1 MGHRA, CDR2 YSYEKL. The CDR3 length is 15 residues. The CDR3 DNA reads TGCGCCAGCAGCCAAATCGACAGGGACGTCCAGCCCCAGCATTTT. Its protein product is CASSQIDRDVQPQHF.

The rearrangement uses TRBV2 and TRBJ2-1; the D gene is possibly TRBD2 (5 bases). The CDR3 has 14 amino acids. Germline V CDR1 and CDR2: SNHLY, FYNNEI. V was cut by 7 bases and J by 10 bases, with 20 bases left in between. CDR3 in amino acids: CASTRLSGSWEQFF. The CDR3 nucleotides are TGTGCCAGCACGAGACTAAGCGGTTCATGGGAGCAGTTCTTC.

The chain carries TRBV3-1 (or the pseudogene TRBV3-2) and TRBJ1-1; 9 nucleotides agree with TRBD1. This CDR3 comprises 17 residues. V gave up 0 bases and J gave up 3 bases; unmatched junction bases: 8. Germline loops: CDR1 LGHDT, CDR2 YNNKEL (reference sequence). This CDR3 reads CASSQDHQQGADTEAFF. The CDR3, as DNA: TGTGCCAGCAGCCAAGATCACCAACAGGGGGCCGACACTGAAGCTTTCTTT.

V is TRBV18 and J is TRBJ2-3, with 7 nucleotides matching TRBD2. V was pared by 2 bases and J by 5 bases, with 10 bases of the junction left unmatched. There are 16 residues in the CDR3. Per germline, CDR1 KGHSH and CDR2 LQKENI. The CDR3 sequence is CASSPELWTSRDTQYF. The CDR3 DNA reads TGTGCCAGCTCACCAGAACTATGGACTAGTAGAGATACGCAGTATTTT.

The chain uses TRBV5-1 and TRBJ2-2; 11 bases are shared with TRBD2. The CDR3 covers 18 residues. Germline trimming cut 4 bases from V and 1 base from J; bases unmatched to any gene: 9. Germline CDR1 is SGHRS and CDR2 is YFSETQ. CDR3 loop: CASSHTTSGGQNTGELFF. The DNA of the CDR3 is TGCGCCAGCAGCCACACAACTAGCGGGGGCCAGAACACCGGGGAGCTGTTTTTT.

The chain recombines TRBV7-2 with TRBJ1-1; the D gene is possibly TRBD1 (5 bases). CDR1 is SGHTA and CDR2 is FQGNSA in the germline V gene. V shed 5 bases and J shed 2 bases, with 9 bases lying between them. The CDR3 runs to 13 residues. CDR3 amino acids: CASSMTANTEAFF. DNA for the CDR3: TGTGCCAGCAGCATGACAGCAAACACTGAAGCTTTCTTT.